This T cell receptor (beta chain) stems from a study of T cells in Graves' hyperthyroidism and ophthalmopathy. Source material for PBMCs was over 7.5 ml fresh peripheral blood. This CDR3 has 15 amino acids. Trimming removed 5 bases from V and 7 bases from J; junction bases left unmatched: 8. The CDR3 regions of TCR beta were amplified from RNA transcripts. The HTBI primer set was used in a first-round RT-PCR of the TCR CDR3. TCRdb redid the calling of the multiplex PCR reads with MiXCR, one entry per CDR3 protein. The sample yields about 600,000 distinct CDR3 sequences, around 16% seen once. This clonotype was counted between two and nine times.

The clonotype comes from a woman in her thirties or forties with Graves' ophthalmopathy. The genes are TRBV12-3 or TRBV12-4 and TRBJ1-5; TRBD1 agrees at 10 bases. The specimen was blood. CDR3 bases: TGTGCCAGCAGTAGAGGGGACAGGGGACAACAGCCCCAGCATTTT. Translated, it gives CASSRGDRGQQPQHF.